Below are 21 T cell receptor beta chains sequenced from a single sample in a study of blood T cell repertoires in COVID-19. Repertoires were generated with immunoSEQ multiplex PCR, while TCRdb's copy carries only in-frame clones and drops some. The table has roughly 180,000 clones, about four fifths seen once; the top ten hold 8.1%. Sample: peripheral blood. These receptors were taken from a woman aged 55-70 years with COVID-19, enrolled during active disease.

The chain uses TRBV7-8 and TRBJ2-7; TRBD1 agrees at 7 bases. J gave up 5 bases and V 3 bases, and 7 bases lay outside the gene matches. CDR3 length: 14 amino acids. CDR1 is SGHVS and CDR2 is FQNEAQ in the germline V gene. CDR3: CASSFRQGYDEQYF. In DNA form, the CDR3 reads TGTGCCAGCAGCTTTCGACAGGGTTACGACGAGCAGTACTTC.

This clone was seen more than once but under ten times. This sequence joins TRBV28 and TRBJ1-5; 8 nucleotides line up with TRBD1. With V trimmed by 7 bases and J by 0 bases, 11 bases remained unmatched. This CDR3 is 17 amino acids long. CDR1 and CDR2 (germline): MDHEN, SYDVKM. The DNA for the CDR3 is TGTGCCAGCACTGGCGGGCAGGGGGCTTTTAGCAATCAGCCCCAGCATTTT. Its translation is CASTGGQGAFSNQPQHF.

V is TRBV28 and J is TRBJ1-2; D ambiguous. Trimming shortened V by 3 bases and J by 3 bases, and 8 bases separated the two germline ends. Per germline, CDR1 MDHEN and CDR2 SYDVKM. The CDR3 covers 13 residues. The CDR3 here is CASSLTQDYGYTF. CDR3 coding DNA: TGTGCCAGCAGTTTGACGCAGGACTATGGCTACACCTTC.

This clone has a handful of counts. The chain combines TRBV7-9 with TRBJ2-1, with 15 bases that match TRBD2. From germline, CDR1 is SEHNR and CDR2 FQNEAQ (reference sequence). Unmatched junction bases numbered 2, after V lost 5 bases and J lost 6 bases. The CDR3 length is 15 residues. The CDR3 sequence: CASSRTSGRVNEQFF. The CDR3, as DNA: TGTGCCAGCAGCCGGACTAGCGGGAGGGTCAATGAGCAGTTCTTC. Full variable domain (missing parts from reference TRBV7-9 and TRBJ2-1): DTGVSQNPRHKITKRGQNVTFRCDPISEHNRLYWYRQTLGQGPEFLTYFQNEAQLEKSRLLSDRFSAERPKGSFSTLEIQRTEQGDSAMYLCASSRTSGRVNEQFFGPGTRLTVL.

V gene TRBV19 combines with J gene TRBJ1-4; TRBD1 is a possible D gene (5 bases). The V end was cut by 6 bases, the J end by 7 bases, with 15 bases between. Germline V CDR1 and CDR2: LNHDA, SQIVND (reference sequence). The CDR3 spans 14 residues. The CDR3 nucleotides are TGTGCCAGTAGAAAAGGGACTTCCAGTGAAAAACTGTTTTTT. This codes for CASRKGTSSEKLFF.

The chain joins TRBV7-6 to TRBJ2-7, with TRBD2 matching 10 bases. The CDR3 spans 16 residues. CDR1 and CDR2 from the germline V gene are SGHVS and FNYEAQ. Trimming at V came to 3 bases and at J to 1 base, leaving 6 bases not matched to a gene. The CDR3 here is CASSLDLAGVSYEQYF. The CDR3 coding sequence is TGTGCCAGCAGCTTGGATCTAGCGGGAGTGTCCTACGAGCAGTACTTC.

The J gene is TRBJ2-7, the V gene TRBV19, with 9 positions matching TRBD2. Germline values: CDR1 LNHDA, CDR2 SQIVND (reference sequence). V was pared by 4 bases and J by 2 bases, with 6 bases of the junction left unmatched. This CDR3 contains 15 residues. CDR3 DNA: TGTGCCAGTAGTAATATGGGACTAGCTACCTACGAGCAGTACTTC. This sequence encodes CASSNMGLATYEQYF.

In its sample, this clone was seen once. The chain has TRBV11-2 and TRBJ2-3, with TRBD2 matching over 12 bases. The CDR3 contains 17 residues. Trimming removed 1 base from V and 6 bases from J; junction bases left unmatched: 8. Germline values: CDR1 SGHAT, CDR2 FQNNGV. The CDR3 protein is CASSLVASGRATDTQYF. In DNA form, the CDR3 reads TGTGCCAGCAGCTTAGTCGCTAGCGGGAGGGCCACGGATACGCAGTATTTT.

By share of the sample, this clone is medium-sized. The chain couples TRBV7-3 to TRBJ2-5, with 8 bases lining up with TRBD2. Trimming removed 0 bases from V and 4 bases from J; junction bases left unmatched: 4. CDR1 is SGHTA and CDR2 is FQGTGA in the germline V gene. The CDR3 sequence is 15 residues long. For the CDR3, the DNA is TGTGCCAGCAGCTTAACCGCGGGGGGCCTAGAGACCCAGTACTTC. It yields the protein CASSLTAGGLETQYF.

The V and J genes are TRBV5-1 and TRBJ1-2; no clear D. V dropped 4 bases and J dropped 3 bases, with 13 bases sitting between them. The CDR3 has 14 residues. Germline V lookup: CDR1 SGHRS, CDR2 YFSETQ. CDR3 in amino acids: CASSPNRDYYGYTF. In nucleotides, the CDR3 is TGCGCCAGCAGCCCGAACCGGGATTACTATGGCTACACCTTC.

The V and J genes are TRBV15 and TRBJ2-7, with 7 bases matching TRBD1. Trimming cost V 3 bases and J 3 bases; bases outside gene matches: 8. Germline assignment: CDR1 LNHNV and CDR2 YYDKDF (reference sequence). This CDR3 contains 15 residues. CDR3 protein: CATSRQRQGNYEQYF. The CDR3, as DNA: TGTGCCACCAGCAGGCAAAGACAGGGCAACTACGAGCAGTACTTC. Together with reference TRBV15 and TRBJ2-7, the CDR3 gives the full variable domain: DAMVIQNPRYQVTQFGKPVTLSCSQTLNHNVMYWYQQKSSQAPKLLFHYYDKDFNNEADTPDNFQSRRPNTSFCFLDIRSPGLGDTAMYLCATSRQRQGNYEQYFGPGTRLTVT.

The chain carries TRBV7-9 and TRBJ2-7; a weak D match, TRBD1 (6 bases). The CDR3 has 14 amino acids. Trimming removed 2 bases from V and 2 bases from J, with 10 bases in between. Per the germline V gene, CDR1 is SEHNR and CDR2 is FQNEAQ (reference sequence). The CDR3 loop reads CASSLTQGTYEQYF. The CDR3 DNA reads as TGTGCCAGCAGCTTAACACAGGGTACCTACGAGCAGTACTTC.

This chain links TRBV9 with TRBJ1-1; 7 bases agree with TRBD1. CDR1 SGDLS and CDR2 YYNGEE come from the germline V gene. This CDR3 comprises 16 residues. Trimming removed 5 bases from V and 4 bases from J; junction bases left unmatched: 14. DNA for the CDR3: TGTGCCAGCAGTAAAGGGAACAGGGGCCGGGGCACTGAAGCTTTCTTT. This sequence encodes CASSKGNRGRGTEAFF.

The rearrangement uses TRBV6-5 and TRBJ1-2; 9 bases fit TRBD1. The junction had 6 bases not matched to a gene; V was cut back by 3 bases and J by 4 bases. In germline, CDR1 is MNHEY, CDR2 SVGAGI. This CDR3 contains 15 residues. The CDR3 DNA reads TGTGCCAGCAGTTATGGGACAGGGTCGGGCTATGGCTACACCTTC. Protein product: CASSYGTGSGYGYTF.

In this sample, this clone turned up a few times. This sequence joins TRBV18 and TRBJ1-2; tentatively, D is TRBD1 (5 bases). The CDR3 totals 15 residues. Trimming removed 2 bases from V and 4 bases from J, with 14 bases in between. Germline lookup yields CDR1 KGHSH and CDR2 LQKENI. The chain's CDR3 is CASSPKEQVSYGYTF. The CDR3 region has the DNA TGTGCCAGCTCACCAAAGGAACAGGTTTCCTATGGCTACACCTTC.

The V and J genes are TRBV28 and TRBJ2-7, with D possibly matching TRBD1 (5 bases). Germline loops: CDR1 MDHEN, CDR2 SYDVKM. This CDR3 region has 15 residues. V shed 5 bases and J shed 3 bases, with 17 bases lying between them. CDR3 DNA: TGTGCCAGCAGTCCCCCCGACAAGGGGTACTACGAGCAGTACTTC. Translated: CASSPPDKGYYEQYF.

The genes are TRBV28 and TRBJ1-2, with 8 bases matching TRBD1. The length of the CDR3 is 17 residues. Trimming cost V 1 base and J 1 base; bases outside gene matches: 8. The germline CDR1 and CDR2 sequences are MDHEN and SYDVKM. DNA for the CDR3: TGTGCCAGCAGTTTATCCACTCAGGGGGCCCTTAACTATGGCTACACCTTC. It codes for CASSLSTQGALNYGYTF.

The chain uses TRBV7-9 and TRBJ2-7, with D perhaps TRBD2 (6 bases). CDR1 is SEHNR and CDR2 is FQNEAQ in the germline V gene (reference sequence). Trimming pared 7 bases from V and 5 bases from J, leaving 15 bases between. The CDR3 length is 13 residues. This chain's CDR3 is CASIPPRENEQYF. CDR3 coding DNA: TGTGCCAGCATTCCCCCCCGGGAGAACGAGCAGTACTTC.

This rearrangement joins TRBV7-8 to TRBJ1-1; D not certain. Germline assignment: CDR1 SGHVS and CDR2 FQNEAQ. Trimming removed 1 base at V and 4 bases at J, with 16 bases between. This CDR3 has 16 residues. DNA of the CDR3: TGTGCCAGCAGCTTAGTGGTGGGGAGGGTAAGCACTGAAGCTTTCTTT. This gives the protein CASSLVVGRVSTEAFF.

The rearrangement joins TRBV11-2 to TRBJ2-2, with 10 bases aligning to TRBD2. This CDR3 has 15 residues. Germline values: CDR1 SGHAT, CDR2 FQNNGV. With 7 bases clipped from V and 6 bases from J, the junction kept 8 bases outside the gene matches. DNA for the CDR3: TGTGCCAGCAACTGGATAAGCGGGAGGGCCGGGGAGCTGTTTTTT. Amino acid sequence: CASNWISGRAGELFF.

V usage is TRBV3-1 (or the pseudogene TRBV3-2) and J usage is TRBJ1-2; D might be TRBD1 (5 bases). The CDR3 has 15 residues. Germline CDR1 and CDR2: LGHDT and YNNKEL (reference sequence). The V and J ends lost 0 bases and 2 bases respectively, with 10 bases between them. The chain's CDR3 is CASSQDLTGNYGYTF. The CDR3 DNA follows: TGTGCCAGCAGCCAAGATCTCACAGGCAACTATGGCTACACCTTC.